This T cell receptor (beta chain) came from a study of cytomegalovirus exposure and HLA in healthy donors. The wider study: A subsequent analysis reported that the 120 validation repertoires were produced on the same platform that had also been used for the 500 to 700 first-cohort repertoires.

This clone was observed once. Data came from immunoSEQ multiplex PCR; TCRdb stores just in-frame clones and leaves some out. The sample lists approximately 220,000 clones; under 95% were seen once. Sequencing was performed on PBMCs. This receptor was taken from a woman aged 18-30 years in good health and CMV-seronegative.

CDR3 DNA sequence: TGTGCCAGCATGATAACAGGAAATCAGCCCCAGCATTTT. Its translation: CASMITGNQPQHF. The V call is TRBV28, the J call TRBJ1-5; D might be TRBD1 (5 bases). CDR3 length: 13 amino acids. Trimming stripped 7 bases from V and 4 bases from J, with 11 bases between. In germline, CDR1 is MDHEN, CDR2 SYDVKM.